A selection of T cell receptor beta chains follows, all from one sample in a study of blood T cell repertoires in COVID-19. Using immunoSEQ multiplex PCR, the repertoire was profiled, and TCRdb retains in-frame clones only, with some absent. The sample shows 160,000 or so clones, roughly 90% of them seen only once. Sequenced material: peripheral blood. The receptors come from a woman between 50 and 59 years old with acute or convalescent COVID-19. The CDR3 runs from the conserved cysteine through the conserved F or W. Fields, in order: clone size, J gene, V gene, D gene, CDR3 protein, CDR3 DNA. D genes are given only for firm matches. The size entry is marked missing in some rows and otherwise reads once, few, many or a size class.

size: -
J: TRBJ2-3
V: TRBV21-1
D: -
CDR3: CANYRDRGPDTQYF
DNA: TGTGCCAACTACCGGGACAGGGGGCCAGATACGCAGTATTTT

size: -
J: TRBJ2-5
V: TRBV7-3
D: -
CDR3: CASSPHAGGQETQYF
DNA: TGTGCCAGCAGCCCTCACGCCGGGGGCCAAGAGACCCAGTACTTC

size: few
J: TRBJ1-1
V: TRBV10-3
D: -
CDR3: CAISESREAFF
DNA: TGTGCCATCAGTGAGTCCAGAGAAGCTTTCTTT

size: -
J: TRBJ1-4
V: TRBV7-8
D: TRBD1
CDR3: CASSFRGLREKLFF
DNA: TGTGCCAGCAGCTTCAGGGGGCTGCGGGAAAAACTGTTTTTT

size: -
J: TRBJ1-1
V: TRBV5-1
D: -
CDR3: CASSQGLNTEAFF
DNA: TGCGCCAGCAGCCAGGGGTTGAACACTGAAGCTTTCTTT

size: -
J: TRBJ2-1
V: TRBV11-2
D: -
CDR3: CASSLGFGVGEQFF
DNA: TGTGCCAGCAGCTTAGGGTTCGGGGTCGGTGAGCAGTTCTTC

size: -
J: TRBJ2-1
V: TRBV7-2
D: TRBD2
CDR3: CASSLGSSGLYNEQFF
DNA: TGTGCCAGCAGCTTAGGATCTAGCGGCCTCTACAATGAGCAGTTCTTC

size: -
J: TRBJ1-6
V: TRBV18
D: TRBD1
CDR3: CASSPGQAASPLHF
DNA: TGTGCCAGCTCACCGGGACAGGCCGCGAGTCCCCTCCACTTT

size: -
J: TRBJ2-2
V: TRBV6-5
D: TRBD2
CDR3: CASSYGGENTGELFF
DNA: TGTGCCAGCAGTTACGGGGGGGAGAACACCGGGGAGCTGTTTTTT

size: few
J: TRBJ2-4
V: TRBV7-9
D: -
CDR3: CASSPPAGSHKNIQYF
DNA: TGTGCCAGCAGCCCCCCCGCAGGATCTCATAAAAACATTCAGTACTTC

size: -
J: TRBJ1-1
V: TRBV21-1
D: -
CDR3: CASSRATGARMNTEAFF
DNA: TGTGCCAGCAGCAGAGCCACAGGGGCCCGCATGAACACTGAAGCTTTCTTT

size: -
J: TRBJ1-2
V: TRBV4-3
D: TRBD1
CDR3: CASSQFPGQGAYGYTF
DNA: TGCGCCAGCAGCCAATTCCCGGGACAGGGGGCCTATGGCTACACCTTC

size: -
J: TRBJ2-5
V: TRBV4-2
D: TRBD1
CDR3: CASSHRLTTGGEETQYF
DNA: TGTGCCAGCAGCCACCGCCTTACGACAGGGGGAGAGGAGACCCAGTACTTC

size: -
J: TRBJ1-2
V: TRBV30
D: -
CDR3: CAWLVTTVNYGYTF
DNA: TGTGCCTGGCTGGTAACGACAGTTAACTATGGCTACACCTTC

size: -
J: TRBJ2-7
V: TRBV30
D: TRBD1
CDR3: CAWSVGDRGQYEQYF
DNA: TGTGCCTGGAGTGTAGGGGACAGGGGGCAATACGAGCAGTACTTC

size: -
J: TRBJ2-1
V: TRBV29-1
D: -
CDR3: CSVALGANPYNEQFF
DNA: TGCAGCGTTGCTTTGGGGGCGAATCCCTACAATGAGCAGTTCTTC

size: -
J: TRBJ1-2
V: TRBV6-2/TRBV6-3
D: -
CDR3: CASSSTRGYGYTF
DNA: TGTGCCAGCAGTTCGACAAGGGGCTATGGCTACACCTTC

size: -
J: TRBJ2-7
V: TRBV27
D: -
CDR3: CASSSYYSEQYF
DNA: TGTGCCAGCAGTTCTTATTATTCGGAGCAGTACTTC

size: few
J: TRBJ1-2
V: TRBV19
D: -
CDR3: CASRQENYGYTF
DNA: TGTGCCAGTCGACAGGAAAACTATGGCTACACCTTC

size: -
J: TRBJ2-1
V: TRBV9
D: -
CDR3: CASSVATGSYNEQFF
DNA: TGTGCCAGCAGCGTAGCAACAGGCTCCTACAATGAGCAGTTCTTC

size: -
J: TRBJ1-5
V: TRBV29-1
D: TRBD1
CDR3: CSVGSTGKGQPQHF
DNA: TGCAGCGTTGGCTCGACAGGGAAGGGGCAGCCCCAGCATTTT

size: -
J: TRBJ1-1
V: TRBV7-2
D: TRBD1
CDR3: CASSTGQGNTEAFF
DNA: TGTGCCAGCAGCACCGGACAGGGTAACACTGAAGCTTTCTTT